The clone carrying this TCR beta chain was counted ten times or more. Antigen specificity is unknown. The data were obtained in a study of regulatory T cells in long-lasting Graves disease. For the study at large: Positivity for TSH receptor antibodies plus over 5 years of antithyroid drugs meant persistent Graves' disease. The study's findings and limits: Newly diagnosed disease favored TRBV20-1 and TRBJ2-1 over persistent disease.

The CDR3 length is 14 residues. CDR1 and CDR2 from the germline V gene are SNHLY and FYNNEI. Trimming removed 7 bases from V and 3 bases from J; junction bases left unmatched: 8. Time point defined: persistent/refractory GD, antithyroid drugs over 5 years with positive TRAb. Extracted RNA from PBMCs served as the source of the TCR library. According to the study, TCR beta libraries were built with iRepertoire HTBI primers and CDR3-region Arm-PCR. In the original processing: Under 75 TRBV and about 15 TRBJ segments were identified across samples. TCRdb used MiXCR to reprocess the multiplex PCR reads, holding one entry per CDR3 protein. Clone size and V and J calls follow TCRdb, not the original study. There are 360,000 or so distinct CDR3 sequences in the sample; more than 20% occur only once, and around 30% lies in the top ten.

This TCR was recovered from a woman aged 35 to 49 with Graves disease. V gene TRBV2 combines with J gene TRBJ2-7; 8 positions match TRBD2. Sequencing was performed on peripheral blood mononuclear cells (PBMCs), taken when the disease was refractory, from a patient treated with antithyroid drugs. The CDR3 here is CASNRFSGIYEQYF. DNA of the CDR3: TGTGCCAGCAACCGCTTTAGCGGGATCTACGAGCAGTACTTC.